The text below deals with one T cell receptor beta chain. These data belong to a study of shared clonotypes between healthy human individuals. Sequenced by immunoSEQ multiplex PCR; TCRdb stores in-frame clones only, minus some. In the table there are hundreds of thousands of clones, around 97% of which are singletons. Germline lookup yields CDR1 SGHTS and CDR2 YDEGEE. The CDR3 is 12 residues long. V lost 5 bases to trimming and J lost 5 bases, with 10 bases between them. V gene TRBV5-8 combines with J gene TRBJ1-1; D call uncertain. The TCR sequence derives from a woman aged 25 to 45 in good health. Source material: naive CD4+ T cells sorted from blood. The subset is: CD45RA+ positively selected. CDR3: CASSPRLTEAFF. The CDR3 DNA is TGTGCCAGCAGTCCAAGGTTAACTGAAGCTTTCTTT.